The 23 T cell receptor beta chains below come from one sample, sequenced in a study of T cells in Graves' hyperthyroidism and ophthalmopathy. From RNA transcripts, TCR beta CDR3 regions were amplified. The TCR CDR3 first-round RT-PCR relied on the HTBI primer set. TCRdb ran MiXCR on the multiplex PCR reads and lists one entry per CDR3 protein. Found here are around 370,000 distinct CDR3 sequences, 18% of them singletons; the top ten hold 40%. The sequencing input was blood. These receptors all stem from a man younger than 35 with Graves' ophthalmopathy.

This clonotype was counted ten times or more. V gene TRBV4-1 combines with J gene TRBJ1-6; 7 bases fit TRBD1. The CDR3 consists of 15 residues. V lost 1 base, J lost 8 bases, and 5 bases stayed unmatched. CDR1 is MGHRA, CDR2 YSYEKL, per germline. Written as DNA, the CDR3 is TGCGCCAGCAGCCAAGGGGAGACAGGGCATTCACCCCTCCACTTT. It specifies CASSQGETGHSPLHF.

This clonotype came up a few times. V usage is TRBV7-9 and J usage is TRBJ1-2, with 8 bases lining up with TRBD1. V dropped 4 bases and J dropped 0; count of bases not matched to a gene: 4. Germline CDR1 reads SEHNR; CDR2 reads FQNEAQ (reference sequence). The CDR3 length is 15 residues. The CDR3 region has the DNA TGTGCCAGCAGCTGGACAGGGCCGGCTAACTATGGCTACACCTTC. It codes for CASSWTGPANYGYTF.

A few counts support this clonotype. The CDR3 protein is CASSLEGGQIRNTIYF. The CDR3 region has the DNA TGCGCCAGCAGCTTGGAAGGGGGACAAATAAGAAACACCATATATTTT. The V gene is TRBV5-1, the J gene TRBJ1-3; TRBD1 might be the D (6 bases). The CDR3 contains 16 residues. Germline V gene sequence: CDR1 SGHRS, CDR2 YFSETQ. The ends were cut back, 0 bases at V and 5 bases at J, with 15 bases in the middle.

J is TRBJ1-6 and V is TRBV10-3; D is unclear. From germline, CDR1 is ENHRY and CDR2 SYGVKD. The CDR3 consists of 14 residues. The germline V and J ends were trimmed by 6 bases and 4 bases, with 10 bases remaining between them. As DNA, the CDR3 is TGTGCCATCAGCTCCGGACGGTATAATTCACCCCTCCACTTT. As protein: CAISSGRYNSPLHF.

This clonotype was seen many times. This rearrangement joins TRBV28 to TRBJ1-2, with D hard to call. With 5 bases removed from V and 2 bases from J, the gap between germline ends came to 12 bases. CDR1 and CDR2 (germline): MDHEN, SYDVKM. The CDR3 has 14 amino acids. This CDR3 is CASSPQSHNYGYTF. CDR3 nucleotides: TGTGCCAGCAGTCCACAGAGCCACAACTATGGCTACACCTTC.

This clonotype was observed many times. The CDR3 protein is CASSLTRGYTF. In nucleotides, the CDR3 is TGTGCCAGCAGTTTGACTCGTGGCTACACCTTC. This chain joins TRBV28 and TRBJ1-2; D not certain. There are 11 residues in the CDR3. Per the germline V gene, CDR1 is MDHEN and CDR2 is SYDVKM. Between the trimmed V and J ends, which lost 3 bases and 7 bases, there was a span of 6 bases.

The chain recombines TRBV7-3 with TRBJ2-7; 15 nucleotides line up with TRBD2. Germline V gene lookup returns CDR1 SGHTA and CDR2 FQGTGA. This CDR3 spans 18 amino acids. Germline trimming cut 5 bases from V and 2 bases from J; bases unmatched to any gene: 10. CDR3 residues: CASSETGTSGGWTYEQYF. CDR3 DNA: TGTGCCAGCAGCGAAACCGGGACTAGCGGGGGGTGGACCTACGAGCAGTACTTC.

This clonotype was counted ten times or more. The chain joins TRBV10-3 to TRBJ2-5, with unresolved D. The CDR3 length is 12 residues. CDR1 ENHRY and CDR2 SYGVKD come from the germline V gene. Trimming stripped 0 bases from V and 5 bases from J, with 4 bases between. In DNA, the CDR3 is TGTGCCATCAGTGAGTCCGACGAGACCCAGTACTTC. Translation gives CAISESDETQYF.

V usage is TRBV6-1 and J usage is TRBJ2-1, with 8 bases matching TRBD2. The germline V gene has CDR1 MNHNS and CDR2 SASEGT. Unmatched junction bases numbered 2, after V lost 6 bases and J lost 1 base. This CDR3 is built from 14 residues. In DNA, the CDR3 is TGTGCCAGCAGGATAGCGGGGTCCTACAATGAGCAGTTCTTC. It specifies CASRIAGSYNEQFF.

Ten or more counts support this clonotype. V is TRBV11-2 and J is TRBJ1-2; no clear D gene. Trimming stripped 3 bases from V and 2 bases from J, with 1 base between. This CDR3 is built from 11 residues. Looked up from germline, CDR1 is SGHAT and CDR2 is FQNNGV. CDR3 region: CASSFNYGYTF. CDR3 nucleotide sequence: TGTGCCAGCAGCTTCAACTATGGCTACACCTTC.

This clonotype was seen a handful of times. The chain combines TRBV19 with TRBJ2-3; no definite D call. There are 15 residues in the CDR3. Trimming removed 3 bases from V and 4 bases from J, with 14 bases in between. Germline V gives CDR1 LNHDA, CDR2 SQIVND (reference sequence). The CDR3 here is CASSISVRRADTQYF. CDR3 in DNA: TGTGCCAGTAGTATCTCCGTGAGGCGTGCAGATACGCAGTATTTT.

V and J are TRBV9 and TRBJ2-2; TRBD1 might be the D (6 bases). Trimming shortened V by 2 bases and J by 3 bases, and 11 bases separated the two germline ends. Per germline, CDR1 SGDLS and CDR2 YYNGEE. The CDR3 consists of 15 residues. For the CDR3, the DNA is TGTGCCAGCAGCGTCGGGACAACTGACACCGGGGAGCTGTTTTTT. As protein: CASSVGTTDTGELFF.

This clonotype was seen ten or more times. The chain combines TRBV13 with TRBJ2-5, with TRBD1 identical over 8 bases. Germline V lookup: CDR1 PRHDT, CDR2 FYEKMQ (reference sequence). CDR3 length: 15 amino acids. V shed 3 bases, J shed 2 bases, and the junction held 5 bases outside the gene matches. The CDR3 DNA is TGTGCCAGCAGCTTCGGGACAGGCTATCAAGAGACCCAGTACTTC. It translates to CASSFGTGYQETQYF.

The V gene is TRBV15, the J gene TRBJ1-2, with TRBD1 identical over 7 bases. Germline CDR1 reads LNHNV; CDR2 reads YYDKDF (reference sequence). Trimming cost V 3 bases and J 0 bases; bases outside gene matches: 4. This CDR3 region has 15 residues. DNA of the CDR3: TGTGCCACCAGCAGGTCGACAGGGACTAACTATGGCTACACCTTC. Encoded protein: CATSRSTGTNYGYTF. Combining the CDR3 with reference TRBV15 and TRBJ1-2 gives the whole variable domain DAMVIQNPRYQVTQFGKPVTLSCSQTLNHNVMYWYQQKSSQAPKLLFHYYDKDFNNEADTPDNFQSRRPNTSFCFLDIRSPGLGDTAMYLCATSRSTGTNYGYTFGSGTRLTVV.

This clonotype was seen ten or more times. The chain employs TRBV18 and TRBJ1-1; a weak D match, TRBD1 (6 bases). With 1 base removed from V and 2 bases from J, the gap between germline ends came to 14 bases. This CDR3 has 16 amino acids. Germline V gene data show CDR1 as KGHSH and CDR2 as LQKENI. The CDR3 loop reads CASSPQGYRANTEAFF. The CDR3 DNA is TGTGCCAGCTCACCACAAGGCTACAGGGCCAACACTGAAGCTTTCTTT. Full variable domain (rest looked up from reference TRBV18 and TRBJ1-1): NAGVMQNPRHLVRRRGQEARLRCSPMKGHSHVYWYRQLPEEGLKFMVYLQKENIIDESGMPKERFSAEFPKEGPSILRIQQVVRGDSAAYFCASSPQGYRANTEAFFGQGTRLTVV.

This clonotype showed up just a few times. V and J are TRBV9 and TRBJ1-1, with D unclear. V gave up 0 bases and J gave up 1 base, with 7 bases separating them. The germline V gene encodes CDR1 SGDLS and CDR2 YYNGEE. The CDR3 extends over 14 amino acids. CDR3 in amino acids: CASSVENKNTEAFF. CDR3 nucleotides: TGTGCCAGCAGCGTAGAAAACAAGAACACTGAAGCTTTCTTT.

Many counts were recorded for this clonotype. The V and J genes are TRBV28 and TRBJ2-1, with D hard to call. The CDR3 loop spans 12 amino acids. Germline V lookup: CDR1 MDHEN, CDR2 SYDVKM. Trimming left V 1 base short and J 6 bases short, with 4 bases between. CDR3 in amino acids: CASSLFLNEQFF. The DNA for the CDR3 is TGTGCCAGCAGTTTATTTCTCAATGAGCAGTTCTTC.

To note about this clonotype: A much larger clonotype is one base distant, so this may be a read error. The rearrangement uses TRBV6-1 and TRBJ2-7; TRBD2 might be the D (6 bases). CDR1 and CDR2 from the germline V gene are MNHNS and SASEGT. The CDR3 length is 14 residues. V lost 2 bases to trimming and J lost 4 bases, with 12 bases between them. The CDR3 coding sequence is TGTGCCAGCAGTGAAAGGGAAGGGAGGTACGAGCAGTACTTC. Translation: CASSEREGRYEQYF.

This clonotype was picked up many times. The chain employs TRBV3-1 and TRBJ1-2; no reliable D call. The CDR3 spans 14 residues. With 0 bases removed from V and 8 bases from J, the gap between germline ends came to 13 bases. CDR1 is LGHDT and CDR2 is YNNKEL in the germline V gene (reference sequence). The CDR3 spells CASSQDLRPGGYTF. In DNA, the CDR3 is TGTGCCAGCAGCCAAGATCTAAGGCCTGGCGGCTACACCTTC.

The chain couples TRBV24-1 to TRBJ2-3; 7 bases agree with TRBD1. Trimming took 3 bases from V and 0 from J; bases not matched to a gene: 8. Germline-derived CDR1 and CDR2 are KGHDR and SFDVKD. This CDR3 is built from 17 residues. DNA of the CDR3: TGTGCCACCAGTGATCTCGGACAGGCCGGAAGCACAGATACGCAGTATTTT. Translation gives CATSDLGQAGSTDTQYF.

The genes are TRBV5-1 and TRBJ2-3; D gene ambiguous. The CDR3 contains 14 residues. Germline V gene lookup returns CDR1 SGHRS and CDR2 YFSETQ. The V and J ends lost 3 bases and 0 bases respectively, with 8 bases between them. The DNA for the CDR3 is TGCGCCAGCAGCTACGACACAAGCACAGATACGCAGTATTTT. It translates to CASSYDTSTDTQYF.

V gene TRBV3-1 combines with J gene TRBJ1-6; D might be TRBD1 (5 bases). The CDR3 contains 19 residues. In germline, CDR1 is LGHDT, CDR2 YNNKEL (reference sequence). V was shortened by 0 bases and J by 0 bases, with 15 bases between the two germline ends. The CDR3 bases are TGTGCCAGCAGCCAAGATCGGTCAGGGATCAGCTCCTATAATTCACCCCTCCACTTT. Translating it yields CASSQDRSGISSYNSPLHF.

This clonotype was found many times. DNA of the CDR3: TGTGCCAGCAGCTTAGCACCGTACGAGCAGTACTTC. As protein: CASSLAPYEQYF. V usage is TRBV7-8 and J usage is TRBJ2-7; no firm D call. The CDR3 runs to 12 residues. V was clipped by 0 bases and J by 4 bases, with 4 bases between them. Germline assignment: CDR1 SGHVS and CDR2 FQNEAQ.